One and the same sample provided the 21 T cell receptor beta chains below, sequenced in a study of OX40 agonist ivuxolimab in advanced cancers. Data came from immunoSEQ multiplex PCR; TCRdb stores just in-frame clones and leaves some out. The profile shows roughly 80,000 clones, less than 85% of them singletons. The sample in question was CD4+ or CD8+ T cells sorted from blood, obtained in a trial of the OX40 agonist ivuxolimab. The origin of the receptors is an adult with an advanced solid tumor such as melanoma, head and neck, liver or kidney cancer.

The chain couples TRBV2 to TRBJ2-3; D not certain. Between the trimmed V and J ends, which lost 8 bases and 6 bases, there was a span of 9 bases. Germline values: CDR1 SNHLY, CDR2 FYNNEI. CDR3 size: 11 residues. The CDR3 coding sequence is TGTGCCAGCCGGAATGGGGATACGCAGTATTTT. Translation: CASRNGDTQYF.

V and J are TRBV28 and TRBJ1-5; D call uncertain. Germline CDR1 MDHEN, CDR2 SYDVKM. The CDR3 has 15 residues. Trimming pared 3 bases from V and 3 bases from J, leaving 12 bases between. The DNA of the CDR3 is TGTGCCAGCAGTTTCCCCCGGGCCAACAATCAGCCCCAGCATTTT. Amino acid sequence: CASSFPRANNQPQHF.

The chain joins TRBV15 to TRBJ1-4; no definite D call. Trimming took 6 bases from V and 3 from J, leaving 14 bases between them. The CDR3 is made up of 15 amino acids. CDR1 is LNHNV and CDR2 is YYDKDF in the germline V gene (reference sequence). The CDR3 sequence: CATSPGRVPNEKLFF. CDR3 coding DNA: TGTGCCACCAGTCCCGGGAGGGTCCCTAATGAAAAACTGTTTTTT.

The V gene is TRBV2, the J gene TRBJ2-5, with D perhaps TRBD1 or TRBD2 (6 bases each). The V end was cut by 5 bases, the J end by 1 base, with 11 bases between. This CDR3 is 14 amino acids long. Germline CDR1 is SNHLY and CDR2 is FYNNEI. The CDR3 nucleotides read TGTGCCAGCAGTAGGGGGGACTCCCAAGAGACCCAGTACTTC. Protein sequence: CASSRGDSQETQYF.

CDR3 nucleotides: TGTGCCAGCAGCCAAGAGTTCCCAGGGATCGGGGAGCTGTTTTTT. This codes for CASSQEFPGIGELFF. This sequence joins TRBV14 and TRBJ2-2; TRBD1 might be the D (5 bases). The CDR3 is 15 residues long. The germline V and J ends were trimmed by 0 bases and 7 bases, with 12 bases remaining between them. Germline-derived CDR1 and CDR2 are SGHDN and FVKESK.

This clone showed up just once. The rearrangement links TRBV30 to TRBJ1-2; D gene ambiguous. The CDR3 totals 12 residues. V lost 3 bases, J lost 4 bases, and 9 bases lay in between. Germline V gene lookup returns CDR1 GTSNPN and CDR2 SVGIG (reference sequence). The DNA of the CDR3 is TGTGCCTGGAGACGGCGAGGCTATGGCTACACCTTC. Protein: CAWRRRGYGYTF.

This chain uses TRBV30 with TRBJ1-1, with D perhaps matching TRBD1 (5 bases). V was pared by 3 bases and J by 4 bases, with 12 bases between. The CDR3 is 13 amino acids. Per the germline V gene, CDR1 is GTSNPN and CDR2 is SVGIG (reference sequence). CDR3 sequence (DNA): TGTGCCTGGAGCCGCCTCGGGGGCACTGAAGCTTTCTTT. It is translated as CAWSRLGGTEAFF. Full variable domain (remainder filled in from reference TRBV30 and TRBJ1-1): SQTIHQWPATLVQPVGSPLSLECTVEGTSNPNLYWYRQAAGRGLQLLFYSVGIGQISSEVPQNLSASRPQDRQFILSSKKLLLSDSGFYLCAWSRLGGTEAFFGQGTRLTVV.

The chain couples TRBV5-1 to TRBJ1-4, with 10 bases fitting TRBD1. This CDR3 comprises 14 residues. The V segment lost 5 bases and the J segment 8 bases; nucleotides outside the gene matches: 6. Looked up from germline, CDR1 is SGHRS and CDR2 is YFSETQ. CDR3 in amino acids: CASRAGTGDEKLFF. The CDR3 DNA reads TGCGCCAGCAGGGCCGGGACAGGGGACGAAAAACTGTTTTTT.

The genes are TRBV7-3 and TRBJ2-3; weak D call: TRBD1 (6 bases). Trimming removed 5 bases at V and 0 bases at J, with 12 bases between. Looked up from germline, CDR1 is SGHTA and CDR2 is FQGTGA. There are 15 residues in the CDR3. The CDR3 here is CASSHGTPSTDTQYF. As DNA, the CDR3 is TGTGCCAGCAGCCACGGGACACCCAGCACAGATACGCAGTATTTT. Full variable domain (rest looked up from reference TRBV7-3 and TRBJ2-3): GAGVSQTPSNKVTEKGKYVELRCDPISGHTALYWYRQSLGQGPEFLIYFQGTGAADDSGLPNDRFFAVRPEGSVSTLKIQRTERGDSAVYLCASSHGTPSTDTQYFGPGTRLTVL.

The chain employs TRBV7-3 and TRBJ2-3, with 8 positions matching TRBD2. The CDR3 is 14 amino acids. The V and J ends lost 5 bases and 1 base, in that order; junction bases with no gene match: 2. Per the germline V gene, CDR1 is SGHTA and CDR2 is FQGTGA. The DNA for the CDR3 is TGTGCCAGCAGCGCAGCGGGGGGCACAGATACGCAGTATTTT. Protein product: CASSAAGGTDTQYF.

J is TRBJ1-5 and V is TRBV19, with a possible D match to TRBD1 (6 bases). The CDR3 extends over 15 amino acids. Germline CDR1 reads LNHDA; CDR2 reads SQIVND (reference sequence). The V end lost 5 bases, the J end lost 7 bases, and 18 bases lay between the germline ends. The CDR3 sequence: CASSWQGLRRQPQHF. DNA for the CDR3: TGTGCCAGTAGTTGGCAGGGGTTAAGAAGACAGCCCCAGCATTTT. The full variable domain, in which reference TRBV19 and TRBJ1-5 provide the parts outside the CDR3, is DGGITQSPKYLFRKEGQNVTLSCEQNLNHDAMYWYRQDPGQGLRLIYYSQIVNDFQKGDIAEGYSVSREKKESFPLTVTSAQKNPTAFYLCASSWQGLRRQPQHFGDGTRLSIL.

The chain couples TRBV18 to TRBJ2-1, with 10 bases that match TRBD1. The germline V gene has CDR1 KGHSH and CDR2 LQKENI. The CDR3 contains 14 residues. Losses at the gene ends were 3 bases for V and 8 bases for J; bases not matched to a gene: 4. CDR3 protein: CASSPGQGLDEQFF. The CDR3, as DNA: TGTGCCAGCTCACCGGGACAGGGGTTGGATGAGCAGTTCTTC. Based on the CDR3 plus reference TRBV18 and TRBJ2-1, the full variable domain is NAGVMQNPRHLVRRRGQEARLRCSPMKGHSHVYWYRQLPEEGLKFMVYLQKENIIDESGMPKERFSAEFPKEGPSILRIQQVVRGDSAAYFCASSPGQGLDEQFFGPGTRLTVL.

This chain uses TRBV4-3 with TRBJ2-7, with 8 bases fitting TRBD1. Germline lookup yields CDR1 LGHNA and CDR2 YSLEER. V lost 4 bases and J lost 6; bases outside the gene matches: 8. This CDR3 contains 14 residues. CDR3 loop: CASSLEDRVGEQYF. The CDR3 coding sequence is TGCGCCAGCAGCCTAGAGGACAGGGTGGGCGAGCAGTACTTC.

The V gene is TRBV19, the J gene TRBJ1-1; TRBD1 might be the D (5 bases). CDR1 and CDR2 from the germline V gene are LNHDA and SQIVND (reference sequence). The CDR3 has 15 residues. V was shortened by 1 base and J by 5 bases, with 14 bases between the two germline ends. The CDR3 here is CASSIAGRASTEAFF. The CDR3 region has the DNA TGTGCCAGTAGTATAGCGGGCAGGGCGAGTACTGAAGCTTTCTTT.

This clone was seen once. The gene calls are TRBV15 and TRBJ1-5; D perhaps matches TRBD1 (6 bases). The V end was cut by 0 bases, the J end by 5 bases, with 11 bases between. Germline CDR1 reads LNHNV; CDR2 reads YYDKDF (reference sequence). There are 15 residues in the CDR3. The CDR3 region is CATSRDPGEHQPQHF. The CDR3 DNA reads as TGTGCCACCAGCAGAGATCCAGGGGAACATCAGCCCCAGCATTTT.

The gene calls are TRBV5-1 and TRBJ1-1; unclear D gene. The V end lost 6 bases, the J end lost 1 base, and 10 bases lay between the germline ends. The CDR3 contains 13 residues. CDR1 SGHRS and CDR2 YFSETQ come from the germline V gene. The CDR3 DNA follows: TGCGCCAGCACAACGGACGGGAACACTGAAGCTTTCTTT. Amino acid sequence: CASTTDGNTEAFF.

The chain combines TRBV18 with TRBJ2-7, with TRBD1 identical over 9 bases. The CDR3 contains 16 residues. Germline CDR1 KGHSH, CDR2 LQKENI. Losses at the gene ends were 2 bases for V and 4 bases for J; bases not matched to a gene: 9. The CDR3 is CASSPMSPGQGYEQYF. The CDR3 coding sequence is TGTGCCAGCTCACCAATGTCTCCGGGACAGGGTTACGAGCAGTACTTC.

This sequence joins TRBV7-3 and TRBJ2-2; D gene unclear. Trimming stripped 5 bases from V and 1 base from J, with 8 bases between. Germline-derived CDR1 and CDR2 are SGHTA and FQGTGA. CDR3 length: 14 residues. CDR3 nucleotides: TGTGCCAGCAGCCCTGGCGTGAACACCGGGGAGCTGTTTTTT. This sequence encodes CASSPGVNTGELFF. The variable domain in full, with the rest retrieved from reference TRBV7-3 and TRBJ2-2, is GAGVSQTPSNKVTEKGKYVELRCDPISGHTALYWYRQSLGQGPEFLIYFQGTGAADDSGLPNDRFFAVRPEGSVSTLKIQRTERGDSAVYLCASSPGVNTGELFFGEGSRLTVL.

The genes are TRBV5-1 and TRBJ2-5, with D tentatively TRBD1 (5 bases). The CDR3 totals 15 residues. Trimming removed 3 bases from V and 2 bases from J, with 14 bases in between. CDR1 and CDR2 (germline): SGHRS, YFSETQ. The CDR3 DNA follows: TGCGCCAGCAGCTGGCAGAACCAGGGTCAAGAGACCCAGTACTTC. This translates into CASSWQNQGQETQYF.

This chain connects TRBV7-3 to TRBJ2-3; D is perhaps TRBD1 (5 bases). The germline gives CDR1 SGHTA, CDR2 FQGTGA. Between the trimmed V and J ends, which lost 5 bases and 1 base, there was a span of 10 bases. The CDR3 loop spans 14 amino acids. In DNA form, the CDR3 reads TGTGCCAGCAGCCCCTCCAGGGGCACAGATACGCAGTATTTT. It yields the protein CASSPSRGTDTQYF.

This chain links TRBV5-5 with TRBJ1-1; D is unclear. The germline gives CDR1 SGHKS, CDR2 YYEKEE (reference sequence). CDR3 length: 14 amino acids. The germline V and J ends were trimmed by 1 base and 4 bases, with 11 bases remaining between them. The CDR3 nucleotides read TGTGCCAGCAGCTTGTCCGGAAGGAGCACTGAAGCTTTCTTT. This encodes CASSLSGRSTEAFF.